The clone carrying this T cell receptor (beta chain) has a count of ten or more. Time point specified: patch test 1, 2 weeks after DPC sensitization. Treatment meaning: therapeutic diphenylcyclopropenone sensitization with weekly scalp DPC. V was pared by 3 bases and J by 0 bases, with 3 bases of the junction left unmatched. This CDR3 has 16 residues. In the authors' workflow: TCR counts had a median of 95,638 per sample and spanned roughly 23,224 to 750,000. TCRdb reprocessed the RACE reads via MiXCR and lists one record per CDR3 protein. What appears here as the V and J calls and clone size reflects TCRdb's work, not the paper's. Of 300,000 to 450,000 distinct CDR3 sequences in the sample, more than 4.5% are singletons; the top ten hold approximately 2.3%. The data were taken from a study of human T cells and chemical hapten exposure. Across the study: From small differences in pooled library volume came most of the variation in per-sample TCR yields.

Material: whole blood, obtained in connection with sensitization to the hapten diphenylcyclopropenone (DPC). The source of this sequence is a woman aged 45-60 years with alopecia areata. Some clones in this sample may be carry-over from other donors' samples. This chain uses TRBV12-3 or TRBV12-4 with TRBJ1-5, with TRBD1 matching over 9 bases. The CDR3 is CASSLGTGLSNQPQHF. The DNA for the CDR3 is TGTGCCAGCAGTTTGGGGACAGGGCTTAGCAATCAGCCCCAGCATTTT.